These 6 T cell receptor beta chains share one sample of origin, sequenced in a study of blood T cell repertoires in COVID-19 (TCRdb year 2020). The library was prepared using the immunoSEQ multiplex PCR assay. TCRdb retrieved this table from immuneACCESS and kept in-frame rearrangements only. Not all clones are present; in checked studies, unresolved V genes account for under half, and no reason is known for the remainder. The sample table holds 200,000 or so clones, of which about 87% were seen once. The ten largest clones take up about 4% of the sample. Specimen: PBMCs or T cells enriched from blood (not recorded which). The receptors shown here come from a woman aged 25 to 39 who had been exposed to COVID-19.

The J gene is TRBJ2-5, the V gene TRBV10-1; 10 nucleotides line up with TRBD2. Germline trimming cut 3 bases from V and 5 bases from J; bases unmatched to any gene: 15. This CDR3 is built from 18 residues. Germline lookup yields CDR1 WNHNN and CDR2 SYGVQD (reference sequence). The DNA for the CDR3 is TGCGCCAGCAGTGAAGGGGTTGGAACTAGCGGGAATTTGGAGACCCAGTACTTC. It codes for CASSEGVGTSGNLETQYF.

This chain connects TRBV6-5 to TRBJ1-2; TRBD1 agrees at 7 bases. This CDR3 has 13 amino acids. J was trimmed by 3 bases and V by 5 bases; bases with no gene match: 3. Germline V lookup: CDR1 MNHEY, CDR2 SVGAGI. CDR3: CASSRDSHYGYTF. Written as DNA, the CDR3 is TGTGCCAGCAGTCGGGACAGTCACTATGGCTACACCTTC.

The chain carries TRBV15 and TRBJ1-5; 7 bases fit TRBD1. J gave up 4 bases and V 2 bases, and 2 bases lay outside the gene matches. The CDR3 is made up of 14 amino acids. Germline V lookup: CDR1 LNHNV, CDR2 YYDKDF (reference sequence). In DNA, the CDR3 is TGTGCCACCAGCAGACAGGGGGTAAATCAGCCCCAGCATTTT. Translating gives CATSRQGVNQPQHF.

The chain uses TRBV29-1 and TRBJ2-7; TRBD2 might be the D (6 bases). V lost 7 bases, J lost 3 bases, and 19 bases lay in between. Germline V gives CDR1 SQVTM, CDR2 ANQGSEA. The CDR3 extends over 14 amino acids. The CDR3 protein is CSDPQGGLGYEQYF. The CDR3 bases are TGCAGCGATCCCCAGGGAGGATTGGGCTACGAGCAGTACTTC.

V is TRBV4-1 and J is TRBJ1-2; D is ambiguous. This CDR3 comprises 14 residues. Trimming took off 1 base at V and 6 bases at J, with 12 bases between the two ends. Per germline, CDR1 MGHRA and CDR2 YSYEKL. The CDR3 sequence: CASSQVWVRDGYTF. The DNA for the CDR3 is TGCGCCAGCAGCCAAGTATGGGTACGGGATGGCTACACCTTC.

V is TRBV14 and J is TRBJ2-5; 7 positions agree with TRBD2. The length of the CDR3 is 15 residues. Per the germline V gene, CDR1 is SGHDN and CDR2 is FVKESK. Unmatched junction bases numbered 8, after V lost 4 bases and J lost 3 bases. The CDR3 loop reads CASSPWGGREETQYF. DNA of the CDR3: TGTGCCAGCAGCCCCTGGGGGGGACGAGAAGAGACCCAGTACTTC.